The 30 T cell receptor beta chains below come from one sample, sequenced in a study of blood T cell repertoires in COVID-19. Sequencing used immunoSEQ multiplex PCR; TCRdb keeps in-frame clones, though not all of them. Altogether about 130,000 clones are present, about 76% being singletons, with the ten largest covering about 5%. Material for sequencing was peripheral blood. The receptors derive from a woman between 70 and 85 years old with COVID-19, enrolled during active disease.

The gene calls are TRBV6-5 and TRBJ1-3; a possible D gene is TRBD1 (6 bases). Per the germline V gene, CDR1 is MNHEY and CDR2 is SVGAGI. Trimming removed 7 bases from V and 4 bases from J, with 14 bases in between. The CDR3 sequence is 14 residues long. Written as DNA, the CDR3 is TGTGCCAGCATTCCACAGGGTTACGGAAACACCATATATTTT. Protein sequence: CASIPQGYGNTIYF.

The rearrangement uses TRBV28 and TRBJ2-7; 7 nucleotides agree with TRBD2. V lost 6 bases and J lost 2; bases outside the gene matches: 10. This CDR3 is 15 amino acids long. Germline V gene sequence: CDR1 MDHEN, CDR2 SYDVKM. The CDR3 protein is CASSGGGRVTYEQYF. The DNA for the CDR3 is TGTGCCAGCAGCGGCGGGGGACGGGTTACCTACGAGCAGTACTTC.

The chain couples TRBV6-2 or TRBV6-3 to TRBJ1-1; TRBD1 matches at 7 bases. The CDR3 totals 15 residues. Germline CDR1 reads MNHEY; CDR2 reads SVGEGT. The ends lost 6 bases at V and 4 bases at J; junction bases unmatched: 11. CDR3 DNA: TGTGCCAGCAGCTTTCCCCAGGGGGTGGTCACTGAAGCTTTCTTT. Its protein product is CASSFPQGVVTEAFF.

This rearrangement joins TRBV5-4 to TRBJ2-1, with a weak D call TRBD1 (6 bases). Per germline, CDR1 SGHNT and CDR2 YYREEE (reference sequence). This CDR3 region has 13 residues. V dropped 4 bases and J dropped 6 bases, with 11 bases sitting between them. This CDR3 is CASSPPRGNEQFF. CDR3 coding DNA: TGTGCCAGCAGCCCCCCCAGGGGCAATGAGCAGTTCTTC.

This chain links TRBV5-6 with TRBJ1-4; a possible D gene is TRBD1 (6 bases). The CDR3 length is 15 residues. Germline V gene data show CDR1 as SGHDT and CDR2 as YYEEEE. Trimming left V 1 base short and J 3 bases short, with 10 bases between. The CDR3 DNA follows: TGTGCCAGCAGCTTGCGCAGGGGCTCTAATGAAAAACTGTTTTTT. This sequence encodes CASSLRRGSNEKLFF.

The CDR3: CASGYSGRTDTQYF. For the CDR3, the DNA is TGTGCCAGCGGTTACTCAGGGCGCACAGATACGCAGTATTTT. V gene TRBV9 combines with J gene TRBJ2-3; TRBD1 might be the D (5 bases). The CDR3 is made up of 14 amino acids. The V gene's germline CDR1 is SGDLS and CDR2 YYNGEE. V was cut by 7 bases and J by 1 base, with 13 bases left in between.

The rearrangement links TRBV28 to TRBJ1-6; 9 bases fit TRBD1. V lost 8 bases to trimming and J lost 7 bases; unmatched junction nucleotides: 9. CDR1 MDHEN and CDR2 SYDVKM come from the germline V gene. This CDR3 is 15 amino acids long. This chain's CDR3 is CASRPTGTGNSPLHF. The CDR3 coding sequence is TGTGCCAGCCGTCCCACCGGGACAGGGAATTCACCCCTCCACTTT.

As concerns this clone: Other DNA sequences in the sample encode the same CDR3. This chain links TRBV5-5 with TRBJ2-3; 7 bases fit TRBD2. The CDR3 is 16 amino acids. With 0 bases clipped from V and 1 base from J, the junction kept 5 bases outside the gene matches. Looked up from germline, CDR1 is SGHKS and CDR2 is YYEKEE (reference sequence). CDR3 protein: CASSLGGLAGTDTQYF. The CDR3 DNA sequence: TGTGCCAGCAGCTTGGGAGGCCTAGCGGGCACAGATACGCAGTATTTT.

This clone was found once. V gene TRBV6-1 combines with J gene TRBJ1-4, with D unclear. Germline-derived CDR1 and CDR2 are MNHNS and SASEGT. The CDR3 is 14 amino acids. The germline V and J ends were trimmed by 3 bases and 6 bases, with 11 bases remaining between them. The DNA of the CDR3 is TGTGCCAGCAGTGAGGATGGGCGATATGAAAAACTGTTTTTT. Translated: CASSEDGRYEKLFF.

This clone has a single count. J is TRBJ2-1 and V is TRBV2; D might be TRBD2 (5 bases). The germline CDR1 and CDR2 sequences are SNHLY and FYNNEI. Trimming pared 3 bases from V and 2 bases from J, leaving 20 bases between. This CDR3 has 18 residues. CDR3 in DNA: TGTGCCAGCAGTGAGTTTCCTTCGGGAAGTTCCACCTACAATGAGCAGTTCTTC. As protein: CASSEFPSGSSTYNEQFF.

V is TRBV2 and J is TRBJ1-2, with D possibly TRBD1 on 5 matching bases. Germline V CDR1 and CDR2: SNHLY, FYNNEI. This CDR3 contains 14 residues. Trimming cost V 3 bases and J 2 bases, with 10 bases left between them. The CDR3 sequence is CASSDFQGNYGYTF. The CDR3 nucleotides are TGTGCCAGCAGTGATTTCCAGGGAAACTATGGCTACACCTTC.

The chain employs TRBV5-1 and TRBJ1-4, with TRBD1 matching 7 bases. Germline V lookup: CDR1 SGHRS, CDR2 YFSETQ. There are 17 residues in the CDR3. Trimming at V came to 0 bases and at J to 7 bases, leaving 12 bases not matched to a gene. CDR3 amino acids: CASSLAQGVPRGEKLFF. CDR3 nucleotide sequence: TGCGCCAGCAGCTTGGCCCAGGGGGTCCCGAGGGGTGAAAAACTGTTTTTT.

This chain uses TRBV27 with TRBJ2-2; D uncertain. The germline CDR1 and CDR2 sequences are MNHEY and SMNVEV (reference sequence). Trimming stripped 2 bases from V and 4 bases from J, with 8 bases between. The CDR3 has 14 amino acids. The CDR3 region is CASSLRLLTGELFF. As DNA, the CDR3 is TGTGCCAGCAGTTTAAGACTCCTCACCGGGGAGCTGTTTTTT.

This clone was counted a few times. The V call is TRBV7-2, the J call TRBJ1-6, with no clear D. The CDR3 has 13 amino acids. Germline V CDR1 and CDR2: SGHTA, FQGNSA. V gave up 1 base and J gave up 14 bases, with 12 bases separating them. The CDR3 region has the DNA TGTGCCAGCAGCTTAGACCCATCCCAGGCCCTCCACTTT. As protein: CASSLDPSQALHF.

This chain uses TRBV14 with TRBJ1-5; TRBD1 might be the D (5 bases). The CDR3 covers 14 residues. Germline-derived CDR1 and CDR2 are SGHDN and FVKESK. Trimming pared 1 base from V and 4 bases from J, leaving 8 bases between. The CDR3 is CASSQGGVNQPQHF. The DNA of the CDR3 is TGTGCCAGCAGCCAAGGGGGGGTTAATCAGCCCCAGCATTTT.

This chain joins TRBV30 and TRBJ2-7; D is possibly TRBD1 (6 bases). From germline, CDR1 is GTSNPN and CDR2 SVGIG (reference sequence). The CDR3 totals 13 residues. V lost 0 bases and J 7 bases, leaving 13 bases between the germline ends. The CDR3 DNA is TGTGCCTGGAGTGTACTGGGGGCCTCGGAGCAGTACTTC. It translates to CAWSVLGASEQYF.

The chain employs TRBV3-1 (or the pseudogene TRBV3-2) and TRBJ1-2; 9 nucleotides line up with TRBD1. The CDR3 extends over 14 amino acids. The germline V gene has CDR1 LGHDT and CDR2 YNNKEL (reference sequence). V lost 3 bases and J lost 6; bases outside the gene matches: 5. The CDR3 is CASSQGGTGNGYTF. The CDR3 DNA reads TGTGCCAGCAGCCAGGGGGGGACAGGGAATGGCTACACCTTC.

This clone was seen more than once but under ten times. The CDR3 reads CASSLARVNEQFF. CDR3 DNA sequence: TGTGCCAGCAGCTTAGCGCGAGTCAATGAGCAGTTCTTC. The gene calls are TRBV7-2 and TRBJ2-1; D is unresolved. The V and J ends lost 0 bases and 6 bases respectively, with 6 bases between them. Looked up from germline, CDR1 is SGHTA and CDR2 is FQGNSA. The CDR3 runs 13 residues.

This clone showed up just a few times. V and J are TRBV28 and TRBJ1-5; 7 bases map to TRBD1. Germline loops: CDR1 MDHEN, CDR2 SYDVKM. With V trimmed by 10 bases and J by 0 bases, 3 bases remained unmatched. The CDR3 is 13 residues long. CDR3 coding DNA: TGTGCCACCGACAGGGATAGCAATCAGCCCCAGCATTTT. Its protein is CATDRDSNQPQHF.

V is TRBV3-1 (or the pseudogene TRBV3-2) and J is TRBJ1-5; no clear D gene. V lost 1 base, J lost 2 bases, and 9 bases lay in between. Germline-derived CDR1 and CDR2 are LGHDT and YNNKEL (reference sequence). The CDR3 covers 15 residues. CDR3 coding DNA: TGTGCCAGCAGCCAAGGGGCCCATGGCAATCAGCCCCAGCATTTT. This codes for CASSQGAHGNQPQHF.

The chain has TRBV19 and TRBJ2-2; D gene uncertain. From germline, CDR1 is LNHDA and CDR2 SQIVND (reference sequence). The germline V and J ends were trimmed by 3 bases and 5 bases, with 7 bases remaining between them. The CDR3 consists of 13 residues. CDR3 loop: CASSIKRTGELFF. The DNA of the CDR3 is TGTGCCAGTAGTATCAAGAGGACCGGGGAGCTGTTTTTT.

For the CDR3, the DNA is TGTGCCAGTAAAAAGGACTATAGAGGCTATGGCTACACCTTC. It is translated as CASKKDYRGYGYTF. V and J are TRBV19 and TRBJ1-2, with D unclear. V lost 7 bases to trimming and J lost 4 bases, with 16 bases between them. Germline loops: CDR1 LNHDA, CDR2 SQIVND (reference sequence). The CDR3 is 14 amino acids.

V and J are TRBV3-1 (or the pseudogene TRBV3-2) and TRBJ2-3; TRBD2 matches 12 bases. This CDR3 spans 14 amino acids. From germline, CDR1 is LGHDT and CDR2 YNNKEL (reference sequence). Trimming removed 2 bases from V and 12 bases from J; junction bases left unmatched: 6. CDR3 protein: CASSQMTSGGHQYF. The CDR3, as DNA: TGTGCCAGCAGCCAAATGACTAGCGGGGGCCACCAGTATTTT.

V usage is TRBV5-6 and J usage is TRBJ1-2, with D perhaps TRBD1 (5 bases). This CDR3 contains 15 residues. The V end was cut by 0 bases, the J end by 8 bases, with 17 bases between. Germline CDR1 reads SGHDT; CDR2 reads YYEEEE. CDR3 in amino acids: CASSLVSRTGEGYTF. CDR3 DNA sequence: TGTGCCAGCAGCTTGGTCTCTCGTACGGGGGAAGGCTACACCTTC.

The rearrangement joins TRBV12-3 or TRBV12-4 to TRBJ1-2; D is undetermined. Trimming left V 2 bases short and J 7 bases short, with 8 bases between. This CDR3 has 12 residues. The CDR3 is CASSLLASGYTF. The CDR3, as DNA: TGTGCCAGCAGTTTATTGGCCTCTGGCTACACCTTC.

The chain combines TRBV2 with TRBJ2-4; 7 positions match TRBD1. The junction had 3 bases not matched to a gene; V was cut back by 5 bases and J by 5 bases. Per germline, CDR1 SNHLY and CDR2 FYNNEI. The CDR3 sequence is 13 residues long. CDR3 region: CASSSDRENIQYF. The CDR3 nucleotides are TGTGCCAGCAGTTCCGACAGGGAAAACATTCAGTACTTC.

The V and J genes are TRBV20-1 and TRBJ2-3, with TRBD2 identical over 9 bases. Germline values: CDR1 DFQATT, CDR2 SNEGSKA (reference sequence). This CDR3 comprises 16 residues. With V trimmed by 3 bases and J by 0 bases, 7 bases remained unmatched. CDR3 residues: CSASHPLAGSTDTQYF. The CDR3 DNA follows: TGCAGTGCTAGTCATCCTCTAGCGGGGAGCACAGATACGCAGTATTTT.

The CDR3 here is CASSERQGNTEAFF. Here the CDR3 DNA reads TGTGCCAGCAGTGAGAGACAGGGGAACACTGAAGCTTTCTTT. The chain carries TRBV2 and TRBJ1-1; the match to TRBD1 covers 7 bases. CDR1 is SNHLY and CDR2 is FYNNEI in the germline V gene. The CDR3 consists of 14 residues. With 3 bases clipped from V and 1 base from J, the junction kept 2 bases outside the gene matches.

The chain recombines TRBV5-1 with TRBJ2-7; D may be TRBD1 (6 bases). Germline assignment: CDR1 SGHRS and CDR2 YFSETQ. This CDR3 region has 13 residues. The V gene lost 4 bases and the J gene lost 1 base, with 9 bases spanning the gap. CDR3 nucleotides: TGCGCCAGCAGCCGACAGGATTCCTACGAGCAGTACTTC. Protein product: CASSRQDSYEQYF.

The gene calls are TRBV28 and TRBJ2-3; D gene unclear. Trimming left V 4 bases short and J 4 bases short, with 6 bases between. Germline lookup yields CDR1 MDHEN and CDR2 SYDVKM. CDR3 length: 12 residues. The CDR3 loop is CASSSWPDTQYF. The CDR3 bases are TGTGCCAGCAGTTCCTGGCCAGATACGCAGTATTTT.